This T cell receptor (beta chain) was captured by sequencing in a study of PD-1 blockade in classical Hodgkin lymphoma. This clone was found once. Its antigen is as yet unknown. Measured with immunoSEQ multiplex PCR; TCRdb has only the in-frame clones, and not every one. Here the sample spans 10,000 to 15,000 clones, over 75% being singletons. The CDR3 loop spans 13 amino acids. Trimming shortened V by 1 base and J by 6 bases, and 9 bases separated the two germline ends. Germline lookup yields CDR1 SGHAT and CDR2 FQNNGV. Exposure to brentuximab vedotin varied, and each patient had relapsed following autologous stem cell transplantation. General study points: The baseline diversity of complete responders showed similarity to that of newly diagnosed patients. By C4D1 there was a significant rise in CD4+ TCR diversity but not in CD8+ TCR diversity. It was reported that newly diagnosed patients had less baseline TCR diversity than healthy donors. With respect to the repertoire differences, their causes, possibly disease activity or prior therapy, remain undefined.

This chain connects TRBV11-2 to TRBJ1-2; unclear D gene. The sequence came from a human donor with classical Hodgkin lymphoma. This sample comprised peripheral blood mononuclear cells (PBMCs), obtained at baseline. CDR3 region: CASSLAGSNGYTF. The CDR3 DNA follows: TGTGCCAGCAGCTTAGCGGGCAGCAATGGCTACACCTTC.